Listed below are T cell receptor beta chains from one sample, sequenced in a study of cytomegalovirus exposure and HLA in healthy donors. Method: immunoSEQ multiplex PCR; TCRdb's copy keeps in-frame clones and lacks some. The sample contains some 98,000 clones, around a tenth of which appear only once. The source material was PBMCs. The receptor source for this set is a man aged 50 or older in good health and CMV-seropositive. CDR3s include the opening cysteine and the closing phenylalanine or tryptophan. D genes are given only for firm matches. For some rows the clone size is stated as once, few or many, or as a class when expanded; others skip it.

V gene	D gene	clone size	J gene	CDR3 DNA	CDR3 protein
TRBV19	TRBD2	few	TRBJ2-3	TGTGCCAGTACTAAAGGGACTAGCGGGAGGGATACGCAGTATTTT	CASTKGTSGRDTQYF
TRBV4-1	TRBD1	few	TRBJ2-5	TGCGCCAGCAGCCAAGGGGGACAGGGCGAGACCCAGTACTTC	CASSQGGQGETQYF
TRBV15	TRBD2	few	TRBJ2-7	TGTGCCGTCGGACTAGCGGACAACTACGAGCAGTACTTC	CAVGLADNYEQYF
TRBV5-6	-	few	TRBJ2-4	TGTGCCAGCAGCTTGAGACAAGGACTAGCCAAAAACATTCAGTACTTC	CASSLRQGLAKNIQYF
TRBV19	-	-	TRBJ2-3	TGTGCCAGTAGTCTAAGCGGTAGCACAGATACGCAGTATTTT	CASSLSGSTDTQYF
TRBV2	-	many	TRBJ1-1	TGTGCCAGCAACACCCGGGGCACTGAAGCTTTCTTT	CASNTRGTEAFF
TRBV28	-	-	TRBJ2-5	TGTGCCAGCAGCGTATGGACAGCAGGCTCTTGGGAGACCCAGTACTTC	CASSVWTAGSWETQYF
TRBV28	TRBD1	-	TRBJ2-3	TGTGCCAGCAGTTTAGGCCCAGGACAGGGACCGCAGTATTTT	CASSLGPGQGPQYF
TRBV28	-	-	TRBJ2-3	TGTGCCAGCAGTTTAAAGATGGGGGCTGTAAGCACAGATACGCAGTATTTT	CASSLKMGAVSTDTQYF
TRBV28	-	-	TRBJ2-1	TGTGCCAGCAGTCCTGCCTTAGACTACTACAATGAGCAGTTCTTC	CASSPALDYYNEQFF
TRBV6-5	-	-	TRBJ2-2	TGTGCCAGCGGGACAACGAACACCGGGGAGCTGTTTTTT	CASGTTNTGELFF
TRBV7-9	-	-	TRBJ2-1	TGTGCCAGCAGCTCCTCTAGCGTAGCCATTCATGAGCAGTTCTTC	CASSSSSVAIHEQFF
TRBV5-4	TRBD1	-	TRBJ2-7	TGTGCCAGCAGCTTGGTTCCGGGACAGGGGCAGTACTTC	CASSLVPGQGQYF
TRBV13	TRBD2	few	TRBJ2-7	TGTGCCAGCAGCCCCTCACTAGCGGGAGGCCACGAGCAGTACTTC	CASSPSLAGGHEQYF
TRBV7-9	-	few	TRBJ2-7	TGTGCCAGCAGCTTCGCGGCGACTTCCTACGAGCAGTACTTC	CASSFAATSYEQYF
TRBV27	TRBD2	-	TRBJ2-2	TGTGCCAGCAGTCCCCTAGCGGGGTACACCGGGGAGCTGTTTTTT	CASSPLAGYTGELFF
TRBV30	-	-	TRBJ2-7	TGTGCCTGGGGAGTTCTCCCAAGGTCGCACGAGCAGTACTTC	CAWGVLPRSHEQYF
TRBV5-6	TRBD2	few	TRBJ2-1	TGTGCCAGCAGCTTGATCCGGCTAGCGGACAATGAGCAGTTCTTC	CASSLIRLADNEQFF
TRBV19	-	-	TRBJ1-5	TGTGAAGGAGGGAGATATAGCAATCAGCCCCAGCATTTT	CEGGRYSNQPQHF
TRBV5-1	-	-	TRBJ2-2	TGCGCCAGCAGCTTGGTAGCACAGGCGAACACCGGGGAGCTGTTTTTT	CASSLVAQANTGELFF
TRBV27	TRBD1	few	TRBJ2-5	TGTGCCAGCAGTCCAGGGACAGGGGCGGAGACCCAGTACTTC	CASSPGTGAETQYF
TRBV5-1	TRBD1	-	TRBJ1-1	TGCGCCAGCAGCTTGGGAGGGACAGTCCGGAACACTGAAGCTTTCTTT	CASSLGGTVRNTEAFF
TRBV30	TRBD1	-	TRBJ2-7	TGTGCCTGGATTTCCAGGGGGAGTTACGAGCAGTACTTC	CAWISRGSYEQYF
TRBV4-2	TRBD1	few	TRBJ1-1	TGTGCCAGCAGCCAACTGCTAGAGCTGCAGGGGGAACTAGAAGCTTTCTTT	CASSQLLELQGELEAFF
TRBV5-1	TRBD2	few	TRBJ2-5	TGCGCCAGCAGCCCGCAGACTAGCGGGGCAGAGACCCAGTACTTC	CASSPQTSGAETQYF
TRBV23-1	-	-	TRBJ2-4	TGCGCCAGCAGTCAATCTTTTAACAGGGGACTCGGCAAAAACATTCAGTACTTC	CASSQSFNRGLGKNIQYF
TRBV6-1	TRBD2	few	TRBJ2-3	TGTGCCAGCATTCCCTCAGCGGGAGTCCCAGATACGCAGTATTTT	CASIPSAGVPDTQYF
TRBV11-3	-	-	TRBJ2-1	TGTGCCAGCATCAACTCACCCGCGGATGCATACAATGAGCAGTTCTTC	CASINSPADAYNEQFF
TRBV13	-	few	TRBJ1-6	TGTGCCAGCAGCTTATATGCAGTCAGCTCCTATAATTCACCCCTCCACTTT	CASSLYAVSSYNSPLHF
TRBV10-3	-	many	TRBJ2-3	TGTGCCATCAGTGAGTGGTATATCTACAGCGGCAGCACAGATACGCAGTATTTT	CAISEWYIYSGSTDTQYF
TRBV7-2	-	few	TRBJ2-1	TGTGCCAGCAGCTTAGGCGATTTCTCCTACAATGAGCAGTTCTTC	CASSLGDFSYNEQFF
TRBV7-7	-	few	TRBJ1-1	TGTGCTAGCAGCTTAGCCGCGGGGAGCACTGAAGCTTTCTTT	CASSLAAGSTEAFF
TRBV2	-	-	TRBJ2-3	TGTGCCAGCACCTACACAGATACGCAGTATTTT	CASTYTDTQYF
TRBV19	TRBD2	-	TRBJ2-7	TGTGCCAGTAGCTCGGGAGGCTCCTACGAGCAGTACTTC	CASSSGGSYEQYF
TRBV11-3	TRBD2	-	TRBJ2-3	TGTGCCAGCGCTAAGGGTCTAGCGGGAGAGAGCACAGATACGCAGTATTTT	CASAKGLAGESTDTQYF
TRBV6-1	-	few	TRBJ1-3	TGTGCCAGTGTCCAGGGGAGCTATGCTGGAAACACCATATATTTT	CASVQGSYAGNTIYF
TRBV28	-	-	TRBJ1-3	TGTGCCAGCAGTTCCCCCAGCTCTGGAAACACCATATATTTT	CASSSPSSGNTIYF
TRBV4-1	-	few	TRBJ2-7	TGCGCCAGCAGCCGCGGGGTTGGGGCACTCTACGAGCAGTACTTC	CASSRGVGALYEQYF
TRBV5-1	-	few	TRBJ1-4	TGCGCCAGCAGCTTGCAGATTGGTAATGAAAAACTGTTTTTT	CASSLQIGNEKLFF
TRBV9	TRBD1	-	TRBJ2-3	TGTGCCAGCAGCGTGGCCGGAACAGGGGCGATGAGCACAGATACGCAGTATTTT	CASSVAGTGAMSTDTQYF
TRBV7-2	TRBD2	few	TRBJ2-1	TGTGCCAGCAGCTCCCGGACTAGCGGGAGGGCCAGTTACAATGAGCAGTTCTTC	CASSSRTSGRASYNEQFF
TRBV7-3	-	many	TRBJ1-2	TGTGCCAGCAGCCCCCACGGGGGGCTTGATGGCTACACCTTC	CASSPHGGLDGYTF
TRBV28	TRBD1	-	TRBJ1-6	TGTGCCAGCACCCCTAGGGACAGGCGAACCTCACCCCTCCACTTT	CASTPRDRRTSPLHF
TRBV19	-	few	TRBJ2-2	TGTGCCTCAACTAACCCCAACACCGGGGAGCTGTTTTTT	CASTNPNTGELFF
TRBV18	-	-	TRBJ2-3	TGTGCCAGCTCACCAGCAGCAGATACGCAGTATTTT	CASSPAADTQYF
TRBV27	-	few	TRBJ1-5	TGTGCCAGCAGTCGCCGGGACTACAATCAGCCCCAGCATTTT	CASSRRDYNQPQHF
TRBV5-4	TRBD2	-	TRBJ2-7	TGTGCCAGCAGCCGGACTAGAGGGATCTACGAGCAGTACTTC	CASSRTRGIYEQYF
TRBV19	-	-	TRBJ1-1	TGTGCCAGTAGTATGATTAACAGGGACACTGAAGCTTTCTTT	CASSMINRDTEAFF
TRBV29-1	TRBD1	-	TRBJ2-2	TGCAGCGTGAGGTCCGGGACAGTCACCGGGGAGCTGTTTTTT	CSVRSGTVTGELFF
TRBV6-5	-	-	TRBJ1-4	TGTGCCAGCAGTTCAGAGAGGTCGGGTGAAAAACTGTTTTTT	CASSSERSGEKLFF
TRBV7-3	-	few	TRBJ2-1	TGTGCCAGCAGCTTGATCGGGGGTAATGAGCAGTTCTTC	CASSLIGGNEQFF
TRBV5-5	-	few	TRBJ1-4	TGTGCCAGCAGCACACTAGGGGGAACTAATGAAAAACTGTTTTTT	CASSTLGGTNEKLFF
TRBV10-3	TRBD1	-	TRBJ1-5	TGTGCCATCAGTGAGTTTTATCCGGGACAGGGGGGGACCAGTCAGCCCCAGCATTTT	CAISEFYPGQGGTSQPQHF
TRBV9	-	few	TRBJ2-6	TGTGCCAGCAGCGTAGGAGGTCGTGGGGCCAACGTCCTGACTTTC	CASSVGGRGANVLTF